This T cell receptor (beta chain) was recorded in a study of blood T cell repertoires in COVID-19 (dated by TCRdb to the early 2020s). As for the study more broadly: The collaborator samples originated in the United States, Italy and Spain and spanned the acute and convalescent phases of COVID-19. The prospective study material was composed of cDNA or gDNA derived from T cells, B-cell-depleted T cells, or PBMCs. Subjects who had been exposed to COVID-19, were actively infected with it, or had recovered from it provided the deeply sampled blood TCRbeta repertoires that made up the dataset. The repertoires were released in a freely available public database intended as a resource for research on the immune response to SARS-CoV-2. The samples were drawn from two sources: the first 160 participants of the ongoing ImmuneRACE study, and 950 to 1,500 subjects contributed by 6 global collaborators. The sample metadata nearly always contained a de-identified subject ID, COVID-19 status, age in years and sex. HLA class I and class II types, where available, came from metadata supplied by the sample provider rather than from assay-based typing. Broad study findings and their caveats: The amount of clinical and demographic metadata varied by source and participant and was provided uncurated.

Points on this clone: No cognate antigen has been identified for it. Base-call qualities are not available, and no considerably larger clone is one nucleotide away.

Whole blood was collected in K2EDTA tubes by collaborating institutions according to the institutions' own protocols. For TCRbeta analysis, collaborators shipped samples in one of three forms: frozen whole blood, isolated PBMCs, or DNA extracted from either of those sample types. TCRbeta CDR3 regions were amplified from genomic DNA using the immunoSEQ Assay, a bias-controlled multiplex PCR. The paper's data handling went like this. The number of nucleated cells in each sample was estimated by amplification of reference gene primers within the assay. To quantify the absolute abundance of each unique TCRbeta CDR3 rearrangement, sequence reads were collapsed and filtered. For each sample, productive Simpson clonality was calculated as the square root of Simpson's diversity index over productive rearrangements. The clones in this table, taken by TCRdb from immuneACCESS, are in-frame only. Not every clone is retained; where verified, under half of the shortfall comes from an unresolved V gene, and the cause of the rest is unknown. Clone size and V and J calls were adopted from that table, with D and trimming inferred from the DNA. In all, the sample holds about 240,000 clones, and 86% of those were seen once. The ten largest clones add up to approximately 6.2% of the sample.

According to the germline V gene, CDR1 reads MNHEY and CDR2 reads SVGAGI. V was cut back by 7 bases and J by 2 bases, leaving a gap of 11 bases between them. From the cysteine up to the phenylalanine, the CDR3 has a length of 13 residues. The DNA shown is the 39-base CDR3, in frame from base 1. The clonotype originates from a man aged 55 to 69 with acute or convalescent COVID-19. The sequenced material came from peripheral blood. This chain is built from TRBV6-5 and TRBJ2-5; the D segment cannot be called with confidence. The CDR3 in this case is CASKQFSQETQYF. The DNA reads as follows: TGTGCCAGCAAACAGTTCAGTCAAGAGACCCAGTACTTC.